These 8 T cell receptor beta chains share one sample of origin, sequenced in a study of T cell responses to AZD1222 COVID-19 vaccine. Only in-frame clones appear in the TCRdb table, and some are missing; sequencing was by immunoSEQ multiplex PCR. The table includes 200,000 or so clones, almost 90% detected once. The sequenced sample was peripheral blood, obtained on day 0 of AZD1222 vaccination. These receptors all come from an adult in good health.

The chain recombines TRBV28 with TRBJ1-1, with D uncertain. From germline, CDR1 is MDHEN and CDR2 SYDVKM. This CDR3 has 14 residues. Trimming shortened V by 5 bases and J by 3 bases, and 13 bases separated the two germline ends. CDR3 nucleotide sequence: TGTGCCAGCAGTACTTCCCGGAGGCACACTGAAGCTTTCTTT. This sequence encodes CASSTSRRHTEAFF. Full variable domain (remainder filled in from reference TRBV28 and TRBJ1-1): DVKVTQSSRYLVKRTGEKVFLECVQDMDHENMFWYRQDPGLGLRLIYFSYDVKMKEKGDIPEGYSVSREKKERFSLILESASTNQTSMYLCASSTSRRHTEAFFGQGTRLTVV.

In the case of this clone: Other nucleotide sequences from this sample produce the same CDR3. The gene calls are TRBV7-9 and TRBJ1-4, with D possibly being TRBD1 (5 bases). Germline lookup yields CDR1 SEHNR and CDR2 FQNEAQ (reference sequence). V was pared by 0 bases and J by 7 bases, with 6 bases between. The CDR3 has 13 amino acids. The CDR3 nucleotides are TGTGCCAGCAGCTTAGCGGGGGGTGAAAAACTGTTTTTT. Protein: CASSLAGGEKLFF.

V and J are TRBV6-1 and TRBJ2-7; weak D call: TRBD2 (6 bases). The V end lost 1 base, the J end lost 6 bases, and 16 bases lay between the germline ends. Germline V gene lookup returns CDR1 MNHNS and CDR2 SASEGT. The CDR3 extends over 15 amino acids. The CDR3 DNA sequence: TGTGCCAGCAGTGAAGAGGAATGGGGGGTGAGCGAGCAGTACTTC. Translated, it gives CASSEEEWGVSEQYF.

This clone has a handful of counts. V is TRBV7-8 and J is TRBJ2-7, with 9 positions matching TRBD1. There are 15 residues in the CDR3. J was trimmed by 7 bases and V by 5 bases; bases with no gene match: 12. Germline V lookup: CDR1 SGHVS, CDR2 FQNEAQ. The CDR3 sequence: CASSIYRTGAREQYF. The CDR3 DNA sequence: TGTGCCAGCAGCATATACCGGACAGGGGCTAGGGAGCAGTACTTC.

The V call is TRBV5-1, the J call TRBJ1-3, with no clear D. CDR1 is SGHRS and CDR2 is YFSETQ in the germline V gene. The CDR3 has 16 residues. V lost 4 bases, J lost 3 bases, and 17 bases lay in between. This CDR3 reads CASSPTPGIGGNTIYF. The DNA for the CDR3 is TGCGCCAGCAGCCCGACCCCGGGTATAGGTGGAAACACCATATATTTT.

J is TRBJ1-1 and V is TRBV6-6, with D maybe TRBD1 (5 bases). CDR1 MNHNY and CDR2 SVGAGI come from the germline V gene (reference sequence). Between the trimmed V and J ends, which lost 4 bases and 1 base, there was a span of 16 bases. The CDR3 has 16 residues. CDR3 bases: TGTGCCAGCAGTTCCGATAGGGTAAGGGGGAACACTGAAGCTTTCTTT. Its translation: CASSSDRVRGNTEAFF.

The chain combines TRBV6-5 with TRBJ2-7, with D perhaps matching TRBD1 (6 bases). Germline V gene lookup returns CDR1 MNHEY and CDR2 SVGAGI. The CDR3 is made up of 13 amino acids. In DNA form, the CDR3 reads TGTCTTCTTACGGGACAAATCCCATACGAGCAGTACTTC. Translation: CLLTGQIPYEQYF.

J is TRBJ2-7 and V is TRBV5-1; 7 bases match TRBD2. The CDR3 loop spans 13 amino acids. V trimming: 5 bases; J trimming: 3 bases; junction bases outside the gene matches: 5. CDR1 is SGHRS, CDR2 YFSETQ, per germline. The CDR3 coding sequence is TGCGCCAGCAGTCGGGGGGAAAGCTACGAGCAGTACTTC. It encodes CASSRGESYEQYF.